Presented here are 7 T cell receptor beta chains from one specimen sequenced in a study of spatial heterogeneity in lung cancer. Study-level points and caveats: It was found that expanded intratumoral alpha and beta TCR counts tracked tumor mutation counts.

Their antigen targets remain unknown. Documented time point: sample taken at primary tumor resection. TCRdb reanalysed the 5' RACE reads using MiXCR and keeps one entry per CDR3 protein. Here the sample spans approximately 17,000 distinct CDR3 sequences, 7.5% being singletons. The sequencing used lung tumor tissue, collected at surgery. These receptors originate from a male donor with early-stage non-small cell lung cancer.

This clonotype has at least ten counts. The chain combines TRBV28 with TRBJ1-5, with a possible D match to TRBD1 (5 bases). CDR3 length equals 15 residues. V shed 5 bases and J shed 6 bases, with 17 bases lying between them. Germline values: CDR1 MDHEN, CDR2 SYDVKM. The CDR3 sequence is CASSPLGGVIQPQHF. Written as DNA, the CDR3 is TGTGCCAGCAGTCCCCTGGGAGGGGTTATTCAGCCCCAGCATTTT.

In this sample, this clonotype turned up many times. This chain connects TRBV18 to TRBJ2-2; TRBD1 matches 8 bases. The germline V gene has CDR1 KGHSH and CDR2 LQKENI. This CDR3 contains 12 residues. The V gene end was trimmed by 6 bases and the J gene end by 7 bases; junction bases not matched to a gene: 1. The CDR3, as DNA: TGTGCCAGCTCCAGGGGGCGCGGGGAGCTGTTTTTT. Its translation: CASSRGRGELFF.

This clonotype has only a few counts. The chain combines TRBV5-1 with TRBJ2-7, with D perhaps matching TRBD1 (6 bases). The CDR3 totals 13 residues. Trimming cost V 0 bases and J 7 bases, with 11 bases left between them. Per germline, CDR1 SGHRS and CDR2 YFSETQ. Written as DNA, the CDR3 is TGCGCCAGCAGCTTGGTCAGGGGTGGTGAGCAGTACTTC. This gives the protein CASSLVRGGEQYF.

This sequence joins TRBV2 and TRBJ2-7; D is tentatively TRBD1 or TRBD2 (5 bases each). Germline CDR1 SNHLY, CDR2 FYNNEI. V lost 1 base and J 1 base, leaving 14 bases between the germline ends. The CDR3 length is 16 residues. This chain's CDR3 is CASSEGGAVRSYEQYF. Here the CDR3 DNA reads TGTGCCAGCAGTGAAGGAGGGGCAGTCAGATCCTACGAGCAGTACTTC.

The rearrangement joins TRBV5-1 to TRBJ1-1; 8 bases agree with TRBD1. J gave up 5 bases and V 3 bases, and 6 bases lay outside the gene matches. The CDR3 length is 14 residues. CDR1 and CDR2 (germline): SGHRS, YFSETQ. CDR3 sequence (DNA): TGCGCCAGCAGCTCAGACAGGGGAGGTACTGAAGCTTTCTTT. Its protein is CASSSDRGGTEAFF. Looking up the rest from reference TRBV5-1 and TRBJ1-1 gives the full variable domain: KAGVTQTPRYLIKTRGQQVTLSCSPISGHRSVSWYQQTPGQGLQFLFEYFSETQRNKGNFPGRFSGRQFSNSRSEMNVSTLELGDSALYLCASSSDRGGTEAFFGQGTRLTVV.

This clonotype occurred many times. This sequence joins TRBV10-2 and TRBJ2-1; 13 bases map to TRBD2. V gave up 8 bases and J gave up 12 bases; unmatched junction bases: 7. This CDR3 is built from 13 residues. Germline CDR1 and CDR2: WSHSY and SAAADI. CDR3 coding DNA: TGCGCCAGCGGCGGACTAGCGGGGGCCCCGCAGTTCTTC. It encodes CASGGLAGAPQFF.

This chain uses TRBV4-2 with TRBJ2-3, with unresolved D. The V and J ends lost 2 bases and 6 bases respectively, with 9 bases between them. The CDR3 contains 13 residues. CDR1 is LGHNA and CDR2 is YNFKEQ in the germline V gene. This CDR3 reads CASSQSFRDTQYF. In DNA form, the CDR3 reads TGTGCCAGCAGCCAATCATTTCGGGATACGCAGTATTTT.